The present T cell receptor (beta chain) was sequenced within a study of blood T cell repertoires in COVID-19. About the study: T cells, B-cell-depleted T cells, or PBMCs supplied cDNA or gDNA.

The CDR3 has 14 amino acids. Trimming took 4 bases from V and 4 from J, leaving 13 bases between them. Germline CDR1 SNHLY, CDR2 FYNNEI. In the study's own analysis: Reference gene primer amplification in the assay estimated nucleated cell counts. Profiled with immunoSEQ multiplex PCR; TCRdb holds only in-frame clones, not every one. V and J calls and clone size are those listed in that table; D and trimming were worked out from the DNA. The table shows under 200,000 clones, with 75% to 85% occurring only once. The TCR was taken from a man aged 60-69 years with acute or convalescent COVID-19. The V and J genes are TRBV2 and TRBJ1-2; unclear D gene. Sequencing was performed on peripheral blood. In nucleotides, the CDR3 is TGTGCCAGCAGTGCGGGAGGAGGAAGCTATGGCTACACCTTC. Its translation: CASSAGGGSYGYTF.